This T cell receptor beta chain was obtained from a study of blood T cell dynamics during melanoma immunotherapy. Data came from immunoSEQ multiplex PCR; TCRdb stores just in-frame clones and leaves some out. The sample lists about 10,000 clones; 70% to 90% were seen once. The CDR3 runs to 16 residues. The V gene end was trimmed by 3 bases and the J gene end by 9 bases; junction bases not matched to a gene: 6. The germline V gene has CDR1 SGHTA and CDR2 FQGNSA. Time point specified: pre-treatment baseline. This chain joins TRBV7-2 and TRBJ1-6; 12 bases are a match to TRBD1. The specimen comprised blood, sampled from a patient treated with checkpoint blockade. This TCR came from a human donor with melanoma. The CDR3 loop reads CASSLGTGGESSPLHF. The DNA of the CDR3 is TGTGCCAGCAGCTTGGGGACAGGGGGCGAGTCTTCACCCCTCCACTTT.